This T cell receptor (beta chain) came from a study of T cell responses to AZD1222 COVID-19 vaccine (dated by TCRdb to the early 2020s). Notes on the research overall: AZD1222 recipients whose second dose came at about 4 weeks and those whose second dose came at about 12 weeks were combined into one group, since spike-specific TCR depth and breadth did not differ between the two schedules. A total of approximately 230 trial participants underwent TCR sequencing, of whom around 200 received two doses of AZD1222 and some 26 received two doses of the MenACWY control vaccine. Trial participants were enrolled by age into subgroups of 18-55, 56-69 and 70-plus years, and approximately 150, 30 and 60 TCR-sequenced participants, respectively, were included in these subgroups. Broad study findings and their caveats: Participants were mostly white British, with more females than males. The authors suggested clonal diversity may have been underestimated. Conclusions about previously exposed vaccinees were limited because only a handful of AZD1222 recipients were SARS-CoV-2 seropositive at baseline. Because no day 14 peak-response samples were available, repertoires were characterized only after the peak T cell response. CD4 TCRs associated with the vaccine covered the entire spike protein, and the dominant responses were in regions 160-218 and 743-854. The 56-69-year group was small, and its depth increase did not reach significance, likely because of low power. A significant rise in spike-specific TCR breadth and depth was observed after two AZD1222 doses relative to day 0 and relative to MenACWY recipients. Epitopes outside the regions mutated in the B.1.351 and B.1.1.7 variants were reportedly recognized by nearly half of the unique spike-specific TCRs.

From a lookup of the germline V gene, CDR1 and CDR2 are MNHEY and SVGAGI. Trimming leaves V shorter by 6 bases and J shorter by 4 bases, with the junction holding 9 bases beyond the gene matches. Reading from cysteine to phenylalanine, the CDR3 counts 15 amino acids. Left in the record is the CDR3 DNA by itself, 45 bases read in frame from the first base. The CDR3 regions of human TCRbeta chains were subjected to immunosequencing. Concerning the study's data processing: Repertoire TCRs were matched against a reference library of SARS-CoV-2-specific TCRs generated with the MIRA antigen-specificity platform. Breadth was defined as the fraction of unique TCRs that were SARS-CoV-2-associated. Depth was defined as the fraction of total T cells that were SARS-CoV-2-associated. Using the MIRA data, each spike-specific TCR was assigned both to the spike region to which the TCR was reactive and to a CD4 or CD8 class. Log10-transformed breadth and depth values were compared by one-way ANOVA with Sidak's multiple comparisons tests. Sourced from immuneACCESS, this table was stored by TCRdb with only in-frame sequences that have V and J called. A share of the clones is absent; for the studies checked, an unresolved V gene accounts for under half, and the remainder has no known explanation. V, J and clone size are taken as reported in that table, and D and trimming were inferred from the DNA itself. For this sample there are 140,000 to 150,000 clones; around 90% appear just once. Roughly 5% of the sample comes from the top ten.

A word on this clone: What antigen it recognizes has not been identified. Base qualities are not provided; no much larger clone lies one nucleotide away.

The time point label corresponds to: baseline before first vaccination. The vaccinee samples were drawn from two UK trials, COV001 and COV002, one of which was a single-blind randomized controlled phase 2/3 trial testing AZD1222 (ChAdOx1 nCoV-19) in healthy adults. Trial participant PBMC samples were collected at day 0 and day 28 after the second dose for TCRbeta chain sequencing. The receptor was derived from an adult in good health. The V and J genes are TRBV6-5 and TRBJ1-5, with TRBD1 identical over 7 junction bases. The source was peripheral blood, collected on day 0 of AZD1222 vaccination. The DNA sequence reads TGTGCCAGCAGCCGCCGTCAGGGGGGGAATCAGCCCCAGCATTTT. The encoded protein is CASSRRQGGNQPQHF.